These 30 T cell receptor beta chains were all obtained from the same sample, sequenced in a study of T cells in Graves' hyperthyroidism and ophthalmopathy. The investigators amplified TCR beta CDR3 regions from RNA transcripts. HTBI primers were used for first-round RT-PCR of the TCR CDR3. One entry per CDR3 protein, called by TCRdb with MiXCR from the multiplex PCR reads. The repertoire holds 600,000 to 800,000 distinct CDR3 sequences, with approximately 40% as singletons. Sequencing was carried out using blood. All receptors derive from a woman aged 40 to 55 with Graves' hyperthyroidism.

This clonotype came up a few times. This chain connects TRBV27 to TRBJ1-4, with TRBD1 identical over 9 bases. The CDR3 has 16 residues. The germline V gene encodes CDR1 MNHEY and CDR2 SMNVEV (reference sequence). V was pared by 6 bases and J by 2 bases, with 7 bases of the junction left unmatched. Here the CDR3 DNA reads TGTGCCAGCAGCCGACAGGGGGATCGCACTAATGAAAAACTGTTTTTT. Its translation is CASSRQGDRTNEKLFF.

The chain is built from TRBV6-5 and TRBJ2-6; D perhaps matches TRBD1 (7 bases). V was clipped by 2 bases and J by 1 base, with 15 bases between them. The germline gives CDR1 MNHEY, CDR2 SVGAGI. The CDR3 runs 18 residues. The CDR3 loop reads CASSYPTAGGSGANVLTF. The CDR3 DNA reads as TGTGCCAGCAGTTACCCTACGGCAGGGGGGTCTGGGGCCAACGTCCTGACTTTC.

The table lists this clonotype with a few counts. This chain connects TRBV5-6 to TRBJ1-4; 8 bases line up with TRBD1. The CDR3 runs to 17 residues. The germline gives CDR1 SGHDT, CDR2 YYEEEE. The V segment lost 0 bases and the J segment 6 bases; nucleotides outside the gene matches: 10. This chain's CDR3 is CASSLGETGVGDEKLFF. CDR3 nucleotides: TGTGCCAGCAGCTTGGGGGAGACAGGGGTCGGGGATGAAAAACTGTTTTTT.

For this clonotype: Just one base apart from a much larger clone, this may be a read error. The CDR3 does not end in the conserved phenylalanine or tryptophan, so this is likely a read error. The gene calls are TRBV6-5 and TRBJ1-2; possibly TRBD1 for D (6 bases). V gave up 3 bases and J gave up 4 bases, with 9 bases separating them. The CDR3 is 13 amino acids. Germline lookup yields CDR1 MNHEY and CDR2 SVGAGI. The CDR3 reads CASSYTGPYGYTL. In DNA, the CDR3 is TGTGCCAGCAGTTATACAGGGCCCTATGGCTACACCCTC.

The chain combines TRBV7-9 with TRBJ1-2, with D uncertain. The germline V and J ends were trimmed by 3 bases and 6 bases, with 11 bases remaining between them. The germline V gene has CDR1 SEHNR and CDR2 FQNEAQ (reference sequence). There are 13 residues in the CDR3. For the CDR3, the DNA is TGTGCCAGCAGCTTGGCGGCCCTGGATGGCTACACCTTC. Amino acids: CASSLAALDGYTF.

This chain connects TRBV14 to TRBJ2-7; D is ambiguous. This CDR3 has 15 residues. V was cut by 3 bases and J by 3 bases, with 15 bases left in between. Germline values: CDR1 SGHDN, CDR2 FVKESK. The CDR3 is CASSQGRPVFYEQYF. As DNA, the CDR3 is TGTGCCAGCAGCCAGGGCCGTCCTGTCTTCTACGAGCAGTACTTC.

This clonotype was counted between two and nine times. J is TRBJ1-2 and V is TRBV6-5, with 12 bases identical to TRBD1. CDR3 length: 15 amino acids. Germline V gene data show CDR1 as MNHEY and CDR2 as SVGAGI. With V trimmed by 2 bases and J by 4 bases, 2 bases remained unmatched. Written as DNA, the CDR3 is TGTGCCAGCAGTTACGGGACAGGGGGCAGCTATGGCTACACCTTC. It is translated as CASSYGTGGSYGYTF.

The V call is TRBV29-1, the J call TRBJ1-2, with D maybe TRBD1 (6 bases). V lost 6 bases, J lost 6 bases, and 17 bases lay in between. This CDR3 comprises 13 residues. CDR1 is SQVTM and CDR2 is ANQGSEA in the germline V gene. The CDR3 sequence is CSVNPGVSNGYTF. The CDR3 region has the DNA TGCAGCGTGAACCCAGGGGTTTCGAATGGCTACACCTTC.

This clonotype was seen ten or more times. The V call is TRBV9, the J call TRBJ2-7, with a tentative D call TRBD1 (6 bases). The CDR3 runs 14 residues. V was shortened by 4 bases and J by 2 bases, with 13 bases between the two germline ends. Germline lookup yields CDR1 SGDLS and CDR2 YYNGEE. This CDR3 is CASSLRDKPYEQYF. In DNA, the CDR3 is TGTGCCAGCAGCCTCAGGGACAAGCCCTACGAGCAGTACTTC.

This clonotype was seen ten or more times. The V call is TRBV15, the J call TRBJ1-2, with D unresolved. The CDR3 contains 14 residues. Trimming stripped 0 bases from V and 4 bases from J, with 9 bases between. CDR1 and CDR2 (germline): LNHNV, YYDKDF (reference sequence). CDR3 DNA: TGTGCCACCAGCAGAGATGACCGGCGCTATGGCTACACCTTC. This encodes CATSRDDRRYGYTF.

This clonotype has ten or more counts. This chain connects TRBV2 to TRBJ1-1, with no clear D. V shed 3 bases and J shed 1 base, with 18 bases lying between them. The CDR3 has 17 residues. The germline gives CDR1 SNHLY, CDR2 FYNNEI. The CDR3 is CASSERMFRTKNTEAFF. The CDR3 DNA follows: TGTGCCAGCAGTGAGCGAATGTTCAGAACAAAGAACACTGAAGCTTTCTTT. The complete variable domain, with remaining parts taken from reference TRBV2 and TRBJ1-1, reads EPEVTQTPSHQVTQMGQEVILRCVPISNHLYFYWYRQILGQKVEFLVSFYNNEISEKSEIFDDQFSVERPDGSNFTLKIRSTKLEDSAMYFCASSERMFRTKNTEAFFGQGTRLTVV.

This clonotype has only a few counts. The CDR3 nucleotides read TGCAGTGCTAGAGATTGGGTACAGGTTTCCTACGAGCAGTACTTC. Translation: CSARDWVQVSYEQYF. The gene calls are TRBV20-1 and TRBJ2-7; D is perhaps TRBD1 (5 bases). With 0 bases removed from V and 1 base from J, the gap between germline ends came to 13 bases. This CDR3 region has 15 residues. The germline V gene encodes CDR1 DFQATT and CDR2 SNEGSKA (reference sequence).

The rearrangement links TRBV7-2 to TRBJ2-3; D not resolved. Trimming cost V 5 bases and J 0 bases, with 3 bases left between them. CDR1 and CDR2 (germline): SGHTA, FQGNSA. CDR3 size: 12 residues. CDR3 bases: TGTGCCAGCAGCATTAGCACAGATACGCAGTATTTT. It encodes CASSISTDTQYF.

The gene calls are TRBV5-8 and TRBJ1-1; D gene ambiguous. The V end lost 1 base, the J end lost 10 bases, and 11 bases lay between the germline ends. The CDR3 runs to 12 residues. The germline gives CDR1 SGHTS, CDR2 YDEGEE. CDR3 amino acids: CASSLWRFRAFF. The CDR3 nucleotides are TGTGCCAGCAGCTTGTGGCGGTTTAGAGCTTTCTTT. Looking up the rest from reference TRBV5-8 and TRBJ1-1 gives the full variable domain: EAGVTQSPTHLIKTRGQQATLRCSPISGHTSVYWYQQALGLGLQFLLWYDEGEERNRGNFPPRFSGRQFPNYSSELNVNALELEDSALYLCASSLWRFRAFFGQGTRLTVV.

This clonotype has ten or more counts. J is TRBJ1-5 and V is TRBV10-3; D remains unclear. The CDR3 loop spans 19 amino acids. The germline CDR1 and CDR2 sequences are ENHRY and SYGVKD. V was trimmed by 0 bases and J by 4 bases, leaving 22 bases between them. CDR3 DNA: TGTGCCATCAGTGAGTCGGTAGGGTTTGGTTCTATAGGGAATCAGCCCCAGCATTTT. This gives the protein CAISESVGFGSIGNQPQHF.

Points on this clonotype: Germline is not matched at one junction end, which may reflect a read error. The chain links TRBV10-3 to TRBJ1-5; D is perhaps TRBD1 (6 bases). The CDR3 totals 15 residues. From germline, CDR1 is ENHRY and CDR2 SYGVKD. The CDR3 bases are TGTGCCACCAGCGACATGCGGGGGGTAGGACAGCCCCAGCACTTT. This gives the protein CATSDMRGVGQPQHF.

This clonotype was observed a few times. V is TRBV20-1 and J is TRBJ1-2, with D maybe TRBD1 (6 bases). CDR1 is DFQATT and CDR2 is SNEGSKA in the germline V gene (reference sequence). The CDR3 has 13 residues. Between the trimmed V and J ends, which lost 6 bases and 8 bases, there was a span of 19 bases. DNA of the CDR3: TGCAGTGCGAGCAGACAGGAGGGGTGGGGCTACACCTTC. This translates into CSASRQEGWGYTF.

As to this clonotype: A much larger clone differs from this one at a single base, so this may be a read error. The chain is built from TRBV20-1 and TRBJ2-7, with D uncertain. The germline V and J ends were trimmed by 1 base and 0 bases, with 7 bases remaining between them. Germline assignment: CDR1 DFQATT and CDR2 SNEGSKA (reference sequence). CDR3 size: 13 residues. The CDR3 reads CSARVASSYEQYF. In nucleotides, the CDR3 is TGCAGTGCTAGAGTAGCCAGCTCCTACGAGCAGTACTTC.

This clonotype showed up many times. The chain is built from TRBV20-1 and TRBJ2-5; 9 positions agree with TRBD2. This CDR3 contains 14 residues. Per the germline V gene, CDR1 is DFQATT and CDR2 is SNEGSKA (reference sequence). V lost 3 bases to trimming and J lost 5 bases; unmatched junction nucleotides: 7. Written as DNA, the CDR3 is TGCAGTGCTAGGCCTAGCGGGGTAGGGGAGACCCAGTACTTC. Translating it yields CSARPSGVGETQYF.

In regard to this clonotype: The junction departs from germline at one end; a sequencing error may be responsible. The chain is built from TRBV6-1 and TRBJ1-1; the D is unclear. The germline CDR1 and CDR2 sequences are MNHNS and SASEGT. The CDR3 runs 12 residues. The CDR3: CAGSVTKTEAFF. The CDR3 bases are TGTGCCGGCAGTGTAACTAAAACTGAAGCTTTCTTT.

This clonotype has at least ten counts. This chain links TRBV7-2 with TRBJ2-7; 11 nucleotides agree with TRBD2. After removal of 6 bases from V and 2 bases from J, the junction contained 3 bases not matched to a gene. The CDR3 consists of 14 residues. Germline V lookup: CDR1 SGHTA, CDR2 FQGNSA. In DNA, the CDR3 is TGTGCCAGCAGTACACTAGCGGGAGCCTACGAGCAGTACTTC. As protein: CASSTLAGAYEQYF.

This clonotype was observed many times. The V and J genes are TRBV7-6 and TRBJ1-1, with D possibly matching TRBD1 (6 bases). The CDR3 is 15 amino acids. The V and J ends lost 5 bases and 5 bases respectively, with 18 bases between them. Per the germline V gene, CDR1 is SGHVS and CDR2 is FNYEAQ. The CDR3 DNA is TGTGCCAGCAGCCCGAAAAGGGGGATAAGGACTGAAGCTTTCTTT. Translating it yields CASSPKRGIRTEAFF.

The chain has TRBV25-1 and TRBJ2-3; either TRBD1 or TRBD2 may fit D (5 bases each). The CDR3 extends over 14 amino acids. The V gene lost 10 bases and the J gene lost 2 bases, with 16 bases spanning the gap. Per the germline V gene, CDR1 is MGHDK and CDR2 is SYGVNS. The CDR3 nucleotides are TGTGCCACTATGCCGAGGGGTCACACAGATACGCAGTATTTT. Translation gives CATMPRGHTDTQYF.

This clonotype has ten or more counts. The chain combines TRBV6-1 with TRBJ1-1; D is possibly TRBD1 (5 bases). CDR3 length: 13 amino acids. Per germline, CDR1 MNHNS and CDR2 SASEGT. Trimming cost V 0 bases and J 8 bases, with 10 bases left between them. This CDR3 is CASSEARGLEAFF. In nucleotides, the CDR3 is TGTGCCAGCAGTGAAGCGAGGGGATTAGAAGCTTTCTTT.

This clonotype was detected many times. This chain joins TRBV6-5 and TRBJ1-2; 7 nucleotides match TRBD1. J lost 7 bases, V lost 4 bases, and 6 bases had no gene match. The CDR3 sequence is 13 residues long. Per germline, CDR1 MNHEY and CDR2 SVGAGI. The CDR3 DNA is TGTGCCAGCAGTTCTACGACAGGGTCTGGCTACACCTTC. It yields the protein CASSSTTGSGYTF.

This clonotype was detected ten times or more. The genes are TRBV25-1 and TRBJ1-2; D perhaps matches TRBD1 (5 bases). V lost 5 bases, J lost 6 bases, and 19 bases lay in between. The CDR3 has 15 amino acids. Germline CDR1 MGHDK, CDR2 SYGVNS. CDR3 nucleotides: TGTGCCAGCAGTAATCCAAGGGGCCGAGAGGATGGCTACACCTTC. Encoded protein: CASSNPRGREDGYTF.

The V call is TRBV10-3, the J call TRBJ1-2; no firm D call. CDR3 length: 12 amino acids. Trimming removed 4 bases at V and 12 bases at J, with 15 bases between. Germline values: CDR1 ENHRY, CDR2 SYGVKD. The CDR3 bases are TGTGCCATCAGTGCCATAGGATCTGGAAACACCTTC. Amino acid sequence: CAISAIGSGNTF.

The J gene is TRBJ1-2, the V gene TRBV10-1; D is unresolved. Between the trimmed V and J ends, which lost 2 bases and 7 bases, there was a span of 8 bases. The CDR3 totals 12 residues. The germline V gene encodes CDR1 WNHNN and CDR2 SYGVQD (reference sequence). The DNA of the CDR3 is TGCGCCAGCAGTGAGATGGAGGGTGGCTACACCTTC. Translation: CASSEMEGGYTF.

This clonotype was recorded at least ten times. The CDR3 nucleotides are TGTGCCAGTAGTGAGACAGGGGGTCAGATGAACACCATATATTTT. Translating it yields CASSETGGQMNTIYF. The rearrangement links TRBV19 to TRBJ1-3, with 9 nucleotides matching TRBD1. CDR1 is LNHDA and CDR2 is SQIVND in the germline V gene (reference sequence). With V trimmed by 5 bases and J by 7 bases, 9 bases remained unmatched. This CDR3 has 15 residues.

Only a few counts were recorded for this clonotype. This chain joins TRBV6-5 and TRBJ2-5; TRBD2 aligns across 8 bases. Losses at the gene ends were 7 bases for V and 5 bases for J; bases not matched to a gene: 6. Germline V lookup: CDR1 MNHEY, CDR2 SVGAGI. The CDR3 sequence is 13 residues long. CDR3: CASTGGGGETQYF. CDR3 in DNA: TGTGCCAGCACGGGGGGCGGGGGGGAGACCCAGTACTTC.